What follows is one T cell receptor (beta chain) and its context. The table came from immunoSEQ multiplex PCR; TCRdb's copy has only in-frame clones and leaves some out. The table has 240,000 or so clones, around 87% seen once; the top ten hold approximately 7%. These data are taken from a study of blood T cell repertoires in COVID-19. Germline V gene lookup returns CDR1 SEHNR and CDR2 FQNEAQ (reference sequence). V was cut by 4 bases and J by 1 base, with 13 bases left in between. CDR3 length equals 15 residues. The material sequenced was peripheral blood. The rearrangement links TRBV7-9 to TRBJ1-1, with D perhaps TRBD1 (6 bases). The receptor's source is a woman between 70 and 85 years old with active or convalescent COVID-19. The CDR3 here is CASSSPGQSNTEAFF. DNA of the CDR3: TGTGCCAGCAGCTCGCCGGGACAATCGAACACTGAAGCTTTCTTT.